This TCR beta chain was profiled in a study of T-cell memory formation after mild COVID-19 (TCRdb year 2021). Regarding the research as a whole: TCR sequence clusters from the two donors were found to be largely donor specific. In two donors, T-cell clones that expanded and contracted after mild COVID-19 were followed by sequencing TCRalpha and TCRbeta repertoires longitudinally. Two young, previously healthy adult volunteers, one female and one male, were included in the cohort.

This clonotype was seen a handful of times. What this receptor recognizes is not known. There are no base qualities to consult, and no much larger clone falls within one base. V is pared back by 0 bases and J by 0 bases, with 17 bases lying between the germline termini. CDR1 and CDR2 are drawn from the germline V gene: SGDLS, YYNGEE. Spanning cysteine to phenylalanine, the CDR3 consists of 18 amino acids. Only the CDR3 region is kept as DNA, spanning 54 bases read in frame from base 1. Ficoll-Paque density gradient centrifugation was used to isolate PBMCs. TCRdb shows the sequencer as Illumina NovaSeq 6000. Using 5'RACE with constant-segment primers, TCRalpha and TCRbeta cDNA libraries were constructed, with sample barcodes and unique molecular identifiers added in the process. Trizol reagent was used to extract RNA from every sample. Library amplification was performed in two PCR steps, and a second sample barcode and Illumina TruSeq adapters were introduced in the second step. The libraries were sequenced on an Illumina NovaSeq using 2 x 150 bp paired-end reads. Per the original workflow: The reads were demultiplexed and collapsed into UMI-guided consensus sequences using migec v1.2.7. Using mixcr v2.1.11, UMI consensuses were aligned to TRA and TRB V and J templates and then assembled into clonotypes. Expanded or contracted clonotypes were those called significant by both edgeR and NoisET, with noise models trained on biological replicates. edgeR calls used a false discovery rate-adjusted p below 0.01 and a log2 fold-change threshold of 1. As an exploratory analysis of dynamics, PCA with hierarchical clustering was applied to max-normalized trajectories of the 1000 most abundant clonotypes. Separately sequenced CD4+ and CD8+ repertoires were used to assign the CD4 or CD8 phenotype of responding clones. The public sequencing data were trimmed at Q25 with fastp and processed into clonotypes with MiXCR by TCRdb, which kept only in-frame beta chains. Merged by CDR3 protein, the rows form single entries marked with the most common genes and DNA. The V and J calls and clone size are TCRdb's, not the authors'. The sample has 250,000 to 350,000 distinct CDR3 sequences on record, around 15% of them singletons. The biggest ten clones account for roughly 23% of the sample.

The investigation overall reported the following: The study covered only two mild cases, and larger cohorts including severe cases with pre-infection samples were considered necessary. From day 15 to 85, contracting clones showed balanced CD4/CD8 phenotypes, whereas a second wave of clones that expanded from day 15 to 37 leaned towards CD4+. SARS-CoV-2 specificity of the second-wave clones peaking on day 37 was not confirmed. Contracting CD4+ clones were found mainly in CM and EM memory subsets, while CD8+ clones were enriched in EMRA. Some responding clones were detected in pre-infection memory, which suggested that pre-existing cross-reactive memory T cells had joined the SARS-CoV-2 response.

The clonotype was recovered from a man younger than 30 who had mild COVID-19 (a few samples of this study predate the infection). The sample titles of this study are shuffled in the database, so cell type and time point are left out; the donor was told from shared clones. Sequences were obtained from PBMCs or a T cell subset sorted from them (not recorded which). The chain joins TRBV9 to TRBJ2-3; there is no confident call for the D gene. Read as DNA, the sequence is TGTGCCAGCAGCGTAGGTCTTCGGCACTTGGGTAGCACAGATACGCAGTATTTT. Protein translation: CASSVGLRHLGSTDTQYF. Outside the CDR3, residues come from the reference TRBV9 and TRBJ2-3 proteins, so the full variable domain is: DSGVTQTPKHLITATGQRVTLRCSPRSGDLSVYWYQQSLDQGLQFLIQYYNGEERAKGNILERFSAQQFPDLHSELNLSSLELGDSALYFCASSVGLRHLGSTDTQYFGPGTRLTVL.